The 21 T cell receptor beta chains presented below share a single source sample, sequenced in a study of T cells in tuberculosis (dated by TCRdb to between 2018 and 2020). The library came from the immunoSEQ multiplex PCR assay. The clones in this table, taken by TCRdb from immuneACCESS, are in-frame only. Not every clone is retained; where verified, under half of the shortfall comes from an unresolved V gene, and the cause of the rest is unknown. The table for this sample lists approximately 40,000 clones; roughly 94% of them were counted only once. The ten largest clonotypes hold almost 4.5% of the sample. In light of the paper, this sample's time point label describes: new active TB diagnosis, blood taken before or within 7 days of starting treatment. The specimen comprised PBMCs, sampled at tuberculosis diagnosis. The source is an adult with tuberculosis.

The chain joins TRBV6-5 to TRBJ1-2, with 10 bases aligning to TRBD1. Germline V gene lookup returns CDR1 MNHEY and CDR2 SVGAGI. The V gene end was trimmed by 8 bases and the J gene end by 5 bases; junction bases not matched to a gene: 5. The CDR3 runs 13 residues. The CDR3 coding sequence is TGTGCCAGCTCGGGACAGGGGAGATATGGCTACACCTTC. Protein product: CASSGQGRYGYTF.

The CDR3 is CATHQRGSNQPQHF. The CDR3 DNA is TGTGCCACCCACCAGCGGGGTAGCAATCAGCCCCAGCATTTT. V usage is TRBV19 and J usage is TRBJ1-5; D uncertain. Trimming removed 10 bases at V and 0 bases at J, with 13 bases between. Germline CDR1 LNHDA, CDR2 SQIVND (reference sequence). There are 14 residues in the CDR3.

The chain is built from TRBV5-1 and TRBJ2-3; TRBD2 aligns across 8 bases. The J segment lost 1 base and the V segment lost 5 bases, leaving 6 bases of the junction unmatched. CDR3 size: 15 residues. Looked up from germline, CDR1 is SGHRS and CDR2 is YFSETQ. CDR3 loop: CASSYSGAGTDTQYF. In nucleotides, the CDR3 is TGCGCCAGCAGTTATAGCGGGGCTGGCACAGATACGCAGTATTTT.

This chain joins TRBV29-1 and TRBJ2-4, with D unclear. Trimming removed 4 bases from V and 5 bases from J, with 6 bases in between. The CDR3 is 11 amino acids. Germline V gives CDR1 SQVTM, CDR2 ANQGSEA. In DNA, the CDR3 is TGCAGCGTTGCTCGGGAAAACATTCAGTACTTC. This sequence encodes CSVARENIQYF.

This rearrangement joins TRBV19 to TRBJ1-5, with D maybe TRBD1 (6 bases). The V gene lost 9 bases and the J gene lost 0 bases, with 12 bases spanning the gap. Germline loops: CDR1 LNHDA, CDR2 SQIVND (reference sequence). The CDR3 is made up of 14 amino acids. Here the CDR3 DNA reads TGTGCCAGCGAAGACAGGAGTAGCAATCAGCCCCAGCATTTT. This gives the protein CASEDRSSNQPQHF.

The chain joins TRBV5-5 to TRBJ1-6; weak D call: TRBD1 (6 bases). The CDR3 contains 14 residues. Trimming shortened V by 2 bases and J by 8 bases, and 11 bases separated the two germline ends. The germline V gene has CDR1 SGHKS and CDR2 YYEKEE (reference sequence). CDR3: CASSLYRVDSPLHF. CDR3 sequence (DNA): TGTGCCAGCAGCTTATACAGGGTCGATTCACCCCTCCACTTT.

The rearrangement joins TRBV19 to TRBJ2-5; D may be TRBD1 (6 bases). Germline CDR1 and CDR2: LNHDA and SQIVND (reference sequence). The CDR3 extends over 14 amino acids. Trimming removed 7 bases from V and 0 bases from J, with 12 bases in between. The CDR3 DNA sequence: TGTGCCAGTACCGATGGGGGCCACCAAGAGACCCAGTACTTC. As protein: CASTDGGHQETQYF.

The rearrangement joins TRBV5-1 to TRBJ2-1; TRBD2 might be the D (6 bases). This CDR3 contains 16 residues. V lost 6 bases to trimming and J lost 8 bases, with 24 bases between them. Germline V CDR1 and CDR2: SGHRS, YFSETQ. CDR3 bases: TGCGCCAGCAACCGAAAATGGGATACGGGGGAGGATGAGCAGTTCTTC. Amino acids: CASNRKWDTGEDEQFF.

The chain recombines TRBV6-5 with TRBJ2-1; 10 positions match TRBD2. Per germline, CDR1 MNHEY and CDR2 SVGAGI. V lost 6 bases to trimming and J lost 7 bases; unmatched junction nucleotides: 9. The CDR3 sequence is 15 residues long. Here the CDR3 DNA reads TGTGCCAGCAGCTACACTAGCGGGGCCGGGAATGAGCAGTTCTTC. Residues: CASSYTSGAGNEQFF.

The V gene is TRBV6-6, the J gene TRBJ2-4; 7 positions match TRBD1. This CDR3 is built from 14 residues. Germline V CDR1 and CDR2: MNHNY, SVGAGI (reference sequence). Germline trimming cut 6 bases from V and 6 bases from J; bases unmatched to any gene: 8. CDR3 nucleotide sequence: TGTGCCAGCAGCCCCACAGGGGCGGGAAACATTCAGTACTTC. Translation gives CASSPTGAGNIQYF.

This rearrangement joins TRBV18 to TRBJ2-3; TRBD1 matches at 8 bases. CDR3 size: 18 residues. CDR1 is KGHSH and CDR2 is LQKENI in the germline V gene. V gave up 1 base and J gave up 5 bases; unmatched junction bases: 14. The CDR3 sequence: CASSPRWSAGGELDTQYF. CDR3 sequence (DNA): TGTGCCAGCTCACCACGGTGGAGCGCAGGGGGCGAGTTAGATACGCAGTATTTT.

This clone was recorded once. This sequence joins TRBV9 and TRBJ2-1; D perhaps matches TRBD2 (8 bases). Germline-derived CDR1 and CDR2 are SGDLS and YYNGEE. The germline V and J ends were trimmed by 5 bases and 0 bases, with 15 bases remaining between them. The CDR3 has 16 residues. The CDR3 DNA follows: TGTGCCAGCAGTAAACAGGGGACTAGCTCCTACAATGAGCAGTTCTTC. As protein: CASSKQGTSSYNEQFF.

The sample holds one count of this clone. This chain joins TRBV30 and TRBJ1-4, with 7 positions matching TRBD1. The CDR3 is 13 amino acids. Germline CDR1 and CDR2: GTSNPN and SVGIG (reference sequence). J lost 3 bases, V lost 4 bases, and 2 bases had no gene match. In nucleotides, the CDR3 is TGTGCCTGGAATGGACAGGCTAATGAAAAACTGTTTTTT. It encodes CAWNGQANEKLFF.

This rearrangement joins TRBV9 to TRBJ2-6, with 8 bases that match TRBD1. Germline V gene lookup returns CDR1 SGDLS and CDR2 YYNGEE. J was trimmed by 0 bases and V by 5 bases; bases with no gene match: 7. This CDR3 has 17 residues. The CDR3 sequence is CASSMTGVSSGANVLTF. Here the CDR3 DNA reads TGTGCCAGCAGTATGACAGGGGTGAGCTCTGGGGCCAACGTCCTGACTTTC.

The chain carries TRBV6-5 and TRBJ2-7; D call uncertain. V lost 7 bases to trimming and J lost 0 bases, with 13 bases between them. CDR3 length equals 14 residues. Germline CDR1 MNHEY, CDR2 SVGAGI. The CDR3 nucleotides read TGTGCCAGCACTGCGCGGCAGAACTCCTACGAGCAGTACTTC. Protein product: CASTARQNSYEQYF.

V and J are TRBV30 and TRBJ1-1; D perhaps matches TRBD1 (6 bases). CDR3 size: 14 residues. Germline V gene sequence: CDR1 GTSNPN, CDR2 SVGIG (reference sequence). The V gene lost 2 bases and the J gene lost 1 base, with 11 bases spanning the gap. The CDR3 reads CAWSSDSPNTEAFF. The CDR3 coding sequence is TGTGCCTGGAGTTCGGACAGTCCGAACACTGAAGCTTTCTTT. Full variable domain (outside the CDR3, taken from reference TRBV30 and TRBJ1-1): SQTIHQWPATLVQPVGSPLSLECTVEGTSNPNLYWYRQAAGRGLQLLFYSVGIGQISSEVPQNLSASRPQDRQFILSSKKLLLSDSGFYLCAWSSDSPNTEAFFGQGTRLTVV.

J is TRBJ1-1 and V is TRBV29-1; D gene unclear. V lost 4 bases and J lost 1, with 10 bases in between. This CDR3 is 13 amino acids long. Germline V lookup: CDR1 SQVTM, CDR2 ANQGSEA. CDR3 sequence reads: CSVATAPNTEAFF. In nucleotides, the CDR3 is TGCAGCGTTGCTACAGCTCCGAACACTGAAGCTTTCTTT.

The DNA for the CDR3 is TGTGCCAGCAGCTCGCAATCAGGCTCCAATCAGCCCCAGCATTTT. Encoded protein: CASSSQSGSNQPQHF. The chain couples TRBV7-2 to TRBJ1-5, with unresolved D. Germline lookup yields CDR1 SGHTA and CDR2 FQGNSA. The CDR3 length is 15 residues. V was shortened by 4 bases and J by 3 bases, with 13 bases between the two germline ends.

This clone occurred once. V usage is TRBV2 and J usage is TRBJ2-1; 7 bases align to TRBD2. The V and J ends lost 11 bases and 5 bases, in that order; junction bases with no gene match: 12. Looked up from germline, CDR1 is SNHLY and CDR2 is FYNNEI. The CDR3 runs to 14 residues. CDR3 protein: CASRVSGVHNEQFF. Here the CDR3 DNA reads TGTGCCTCCCGGGTGAGCGGGGTTCACAATGAGCAGTTCTTC. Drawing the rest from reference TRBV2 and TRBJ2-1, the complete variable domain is EPEVTQTPSHQVTQMGQEVILRCVPISNHLYFYWYRQILGQKVEFLVSFYNNEISEKSEIFDDQFSVERPDGSNFTLKIRSTKLEDSAMYFCASRVSGVHNEQFFGPGTRLTVL.

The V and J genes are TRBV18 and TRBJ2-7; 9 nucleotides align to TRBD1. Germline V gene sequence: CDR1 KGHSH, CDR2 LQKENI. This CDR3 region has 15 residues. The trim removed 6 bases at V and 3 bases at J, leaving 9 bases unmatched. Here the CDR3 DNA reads TGTGCCAGCTCGGGCCTACGACAGGGGGGCTACGAGCAGTACTTC. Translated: CASSGLRQGGYEQYF.

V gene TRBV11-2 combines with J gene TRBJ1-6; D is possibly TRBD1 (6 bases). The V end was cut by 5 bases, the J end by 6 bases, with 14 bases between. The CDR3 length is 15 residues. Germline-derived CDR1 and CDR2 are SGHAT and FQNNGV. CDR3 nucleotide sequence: TGTGCCAGCAGCGGGGCCGGGACAAGTAATTCACCCCTCCACTTT. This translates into CASSGAGTSNSPLHF.